Each of the 20 T cell receptor beta chains below was sequenced from the same sample in a study of regulatory T cells in long-lasting Graves disease. CDR3-region Arm-PCR and iRepertoire HTBI primers produced the TCR beta libraries. TCRdb redid the calling of the multiplex PCR reads with MiXCR, one entry per CDR3 protein. This sample has around 500,000 distinct CDR3 sequences, with under 25% found just once. The sample's time point: persistent/refractory GD, antithyroid drugs over 5 years with positive TRAb. PBMC-derived RNA was used for the TCR library. Sequenced here: peripheral blood mononuclear cells (PBMCs), sampled when the disease was refractory, from a patient treated with antithyroid drugs. All receptors come from a female donor with Graves disease.

The gene calls are TRBV29-1 and TRBJ2-3, with unresolved D. Germline V CDR1 and CDR2: SQVTM, ANQGSEA. V lost 5 bases, J lost 2 bases, and 8 bases lay in between. This CDR3 has 12 residues. CDR3 nucleotides: TGCAGCGTTCTGGCCCTCACAGATACGCAGTATTTT. It encodes CSVLALTDTQYF.

V gene TRBV5-5 combines with J gene TRBJ2-2, with 9 bases that match TRBD2. V trimming: 5 bases; J trimming: 5 bases; junction bases outside the gene matches: 7. CDR1 and CDR2 (germline): SGHKS, YYEKEE (reference sequence). The CDR3 is made up of 15 amino acids. In nucleotides, the CDR3 is TGTGCCAGCAGAGCCCTAGCGGGATGGACCGGGGAGCTGTTTTTT. Its protein product is CASRALAGWTGELFF.

This clonotype was counted a few times. The chain employs TRBV5-1 and TRBJ2-2; 9 bases line up with TRBD2. This CDR3 comprises 18 residues. The germline CDR1 and CDR2 sequences are SGHRS and YFSETQ. J lost 0 bases, V lost 0 bases, and 6 bases had no gene match. The CDR3 spells CASSLAGRGGSNTGELFF. DNA for the CDR3: TGCGCCAGCAGCTTGGCCGGGCGGGGGGGCTCGAACACCGGGGAGCTGTTTTTT. Filled out from reference TRBV5-1 and TRBJ2-2, the complete variable domain reads KAGVTQTPRYLIKTRGQQVTLSCSPISGHRSVSWYQQTPGQGLQFLFEYFSETQRNKGNFPGRFSGRQFSNSRSEMNVSTLELGDSALYLCASSLAGRGGSNTGELFFGEGSRLTVL.

This clonotype was counted ten times or more. The chain joins TRBV28 to TRBJ1-5; 9 bases fit TRBD1. The V gene end was trimmed by 6 bases and the J gene end by 0 bases; junction bases not matched to a gene: 12. Germline CDR1 reads MDHEN; CDR2 reads SYDVKM. The CDR3 is 18 residues long. The CDR3 DNA reads as TGTGCCAGCAGCCCTACGACAGGGGGAGTCTATAGCAATCAGCCCCAGCATTTT. It encodes CASSPTTGGVYSNQPQHF.

This clonotype was counted many times. The J gene is TRBJ1-2, the V gene TRBV30, with a tentative D call TRBD1 (5 bases). The CDR3 loop spans 14 amino acids. Trimming shortened V by 6 bases and J by 7 bases, and 21 bases separated the two germline ends. Germline loops: CDR1 GTSNPN, CDR2 SVGIG (reference sequence). This chain's CDR3 is CACRGGNLNSGYTF. DNA of the CDR3: TGTGCCTGCCGTGGGGGGAATTTGAATAGTGGCTACACCTTC.

CDR3 sequence: CASSTQERKNEQFF. CDR3 nucleotides: TGTGCCAGCAGTACCCAGGAGAGAAAGAATGAGCAGTTCTTC. The chain recombines TRBV28 with TRBJ2-1; the D is unclear. The V end was cut by 5 bases, the J end by 7 bases, with 15 bases between. Germline V gene data show CDR1 as MDHEN and CDR2 as SYDVKM. The CDR3 spans 14 residues.

The sample holds a few counts of this clonotype. J is TRBJ1-1 and V is TRBV5-6; the D gene is possibly TRBD1 (5 bases). This CDR3 is 13 amino acids long. Looked up from germline, CDR1 is SGHDT and CDR2 is YYEEEE. Trimming removed 0 bases at V and 6 bases at J, with 9 bases between. CDR3 amino acids: CASSLAQGAEAFF. As DNA, the CDR3 is TGTGCCAGCAGCTTGGCCCAGGGTGCTGAAGCTTTCTTT.

This chain links TRBV6-1 with TRBJ2-5, with D maybe TRBD2 (7 bases). This CDR3 comprises 14 residues. Germline loops: CDR1 MNHNS, CDR2 SASEGT. Trimming removed 0 bases from V and 4 bases from J, with 9 bases in between. The CDR3 is CASSEARGGETQYF. The CDR3 DNA is TGTGCCAGCAGTGAAGCGAGGGGGGGAGAGACCCAGTACTTC.

In its sample, this clonotype was seen many times. The gene calls are TRBV15 and TRBJ2-7; the match to TRBD2 covers 12 bases. Trimming removed 4 bases from V and 2 bases from J; junction bases left unmatched: 0. The length of the CDR3 is 14 residues. From germline, CDR1 is LNHNV and CDR2 YYDKDF (reference sequence). CDR3 region: CATSTSGRAYEQYF. Here the CDR3 DNA reads TGTGCCACCAGCACTAGCGGGAGGGCCTACGAGCAGTACTTC.

About this clonotype itself: Given a much more abundant clone one base away, this may be a read error. The genes are TRBV11-1 and TRBJ2-5, with unresolved D. The CDR3 runs to 16 residues. Germline CDR1 reads SGHAT; CDR2 reads FQDESV (reference sequence). The CDR3 DNA reads TGTGCCAGCAGCCCACTTGAGTTTAAGCTCCAAGAGACCCGGTACTTC. Translation: CASSPLEFKLQETRYF.

V usage is TRBV19 and J usage is TRBJ2-2, with 12 bases that match TRBD2. The ends lost 7 bases at V and 2 bases at J; junction bases unmatched: 5. Germline values: CDR1 LNHDA, CDR2 SQIVND (reference sequence). This CDR3 comprises 16 residues. DNA of the CDR3: TGTGCCAGTAAGCGACTAGCGGGAGCTAACACCGGGGAGCTGTTTTTT. This gives the protein CASKRLAGANTGELFF.

This clonotype was counted many times. The rearrangement links TRBV12-3 or TRBV12-4 to TRBJ2-7; 7 bases align to TRBD2. The V gene end was trimmed by 6 bases and the J gene end by 3 bases; junction bases not matched to a gene: 5. There are 13 residues in the CDR3. CDR3 coding DNA: TGTGCCAGCAGCATACTAGCGTACTACGAGCAGTACTTC. It encodes CASSILAYYEQYF.

There are many counts of this clonotype. The chain recombines TRBV5-1 with TRBJ2-7, with TRBD2 identical over 7 bases. In germline, CDR1 is SGHRS, CDR2 YFSETQ. V trimming: 2 bases; J trimming: 1 base; junction bases outside the gene matches: 12. The CDR3 consists of 17 residues. The CDR3 sequence is CASSFGVGLRLSYEQYF. CDR3 nucleotides: TGCGCCAGCAGCTTTGGGGTGGGACTACGCTTATCCTACGAGCAGTACTTC. Filled out from reference TRBV5-1 and TRBJ2-7, the complete variable domain reads KAGVTQTPRYLIKTRGQQVTLSCSPISGHRSVSWYQQTPGQGLQFLFEYFSETQRNKGNFPGRFSGRQFSNSRSEMNVSTLELGDSALYLCASSFGVGLRLSYEQYFGPGTRLTVT.

Many counts were recorded for this clonotype. The chain has TRBV6-2 or TRBV6-3 and TRBJ2-7; TRBD2 aligns across 7 bases. Germline loops: CDR1 MNHEY, CDR2 SVGEGT. V was clipped by 3 bases and J by 2 bases; unmatched bases: 4. The CDR3 loop spans 14 amino acids. The CDR3 is CASSYGGGAYEQYF. Written as DNA, the CDR3 is TGTGCCAGCAGTTATGGGGGAGGGGCCTACGAGCAGTACTTC.

This clonotype was recorded many times. The chain combines TRBV28 with TRBJ1-2; D not certain. V lost 6 bases, J lost 3 bases, and 17 bases lay in between. CDR1 and CDR2 from the germline V gene are MDHEN and SYDVKM. CDR3 length: 15 amino acids. CDR3 DNA sequence: TGTGCCAGCAGGAGCCCTAAGCGTGGCTACTATGGCTACACCTTC. Its protein is CASRSPKRGYYGYTF.

This clonotype has at least ten counts. The chain links TRBV7-9 to TRBJ1-2; no reliable D call. Germline V gives CDR1 SEHNR, CDR2 FQNEAQ (reference sequence). The V end was cut by 1 base, the J end by 7 bases, with 19 bases between. The CDR3 runs 16 residues. CDR3 in DNA: TGTGCCAGCAGCTTAGAGGCCGTAGACGGGAGGAGTGGCTACACCTTC. This sequence encodes CASSLEAVDGRSGYTF.

The gene calls are TRBV2 and TRBJ2-1; 12 bases agree with TRBD2. The trim removed 6 bases at V and 15 bases at J, leaving 21 bases unmatched. Germline CDR1 reads SNHLY; CDR2 reads FYNNEI. The CDR3 contains 17 residues. The DNA for the CDR3 is TGTGCCAGCAGAGGGGGGGGGGTCACTAGCGGGAGGCAAACGGGGTTCTTC. It translates to CASRGGGVTSGRQTGFF.

This sequence joins TRBV27 and TRBJ1-2; 12 bases line up with TRBD1. The CDR3 runs to 15 residues. Germline V CDR1 and CDR2: MNHEY, SMNVEV (reference sequence). With V trimmed by 5 bases and J by 4 bases, 5 bases remained unmatched. The CDR3 coding sequence is TGTGCCAGCAGTGGGACAGGGGGCCCTATCTATGGCTACACCTTC. Its translation is CASSGTGGPIYGYTF.

The sample holds many counts of this clonotype. The genes are TRBV20-1 and TRBJ2-2; D gene uncertain. Germline V lookup: CDR1 DFQATT, CDR2 SNEGSKA (reference sequence). The germline V and J ends were trimmed by 3 bases and 3 bases, with 14 bases remaining between them. The CDR3 is 15 residues long. The CDR3 DNA follows: TGCAGTGCTAGGACCGGGCCCTGGGACACCGGGGAGCTGTTTTTT. Translated: CSARTGPWDTGELFF.

The chain links TRBV6-8 to TRBJ2-2, with 10 bases matching TRBD1. V trimming: 6 bases; J trimming: 7 bases; junction bases outside the gene matches: 11. This CDR3 is 16 amino acids long. Germline V gene lookup returns CDR1 MNHGY and CDR2 SAAAGT. CDR3 sequence (DNA): TGTGCCAGCAGCCTAAGTGGGACAGGGGTAGTCGGGGAGCTGTTTTTT. Protein product: CASSLSGTGVVGELFF.